One sample yielded the 31 T cell receptor beta chains listed below, sequenced in a study of CD8 T cells in Susac syndrome. Random hexamers were used to reverse transcribe an amount of roughly 0.45 to 1 ug RNA. Using its own MiXCR run on the immunoSEQ multiplex PCR reads, TCRdb lists one record per CDR3 protein. This sample has 120,000 to 150,000 distinct CDR3 sequences, with about 93% found just once. The sequenced sample was CD8+ T cells from PBMCs. The receptors originated from a human donor in good health.

The chain combines TRBV9 with TRBJ1-2, with TRBD1 as a possible D gene (5 bases). CDR1 and CDR2 from the germline V gene are SGDLS and YYNGEE. The V and J ends lost 0 bases and 4 bases respectively, with 13 bases between them. This CDR3 is built from 15 residues. The CDR3 loop reads CASSVARGRGYGYTF. CDR3 DNA: TGTGCCAGCAGCGTAGCGCGGGGACGGGGCTATGGCTACACCTTC.

This chain links TRBV27 with TRBJ2-1, with D perhaps TRBD2 (5 bases). CDR1 and CDR2 from the germline V gene are MNHEY and SMNVEV (reference sequence). The CDR3 has 13 residues. Trimming cost V 8 bases and J 0 bases, with 8 bases left between them. CDR3 in DNA: TGTGCCAGCGGACTTAGCTCCTACAATGAGCAGTTCTTC. It encodes CASGLSSYNEQFF.

V usage is TRBV9 and J usage is TRBJ1-3, with a weak D call TRBD1 (6 bases). The germline gives CDR1 SGDLS, CDR2 YYNGEE. This CDR3 contains 15 residues. The ends were cut back, 2 bases at V and 0 bases at J, with 9 bases in the middle. The DNA of the CDR3 is TGTGCCAGCAGCGTCGGACAGTCCTCTGGAAACACCATATATTTT. Translation gives CASSVGQSSGNTIYF. Filled out from reference TRBV9 and TRBJ1-3, the complete variable domain reads DSGVTQTPKHLITATGQRVTLRCSPRSGDLSVYWYQQSLDQGLQFLIQYYNGEERAKGNILERFSAQQFPDLHSELNLSSLELGDSALYFCASSVGQSSGNTIYFGEGSWLTVV.

The genes are TRBV12-3 or TRBV12-4 and TRBJ2-5; TRBD1 agrees at 7 bases. The CDR3 sequence is 15 residues long. The V gene end was trimmed by 2 bases and the J gene end by 1 base; junction bases not matched to a gene: 4. CDR3 amino acids: CASSLRGTAQETQYF. For the CDR3, the DNA is TGTGCCAGCAGTTTAAGAGGGACAGCCCAAGAGACCCAGTACTTC.

The genes are TRBV16 and TRBJ2-1; D is unresolved. Per the germline V gene, CDR1 is KGHSY and CDR2 is FQNENV. Deletions cut 4 bases from V and 4 bases from J, with 8 bases between. The length of the CDR3 is 13 residues. CDR3 residues: CASSRAAYNEQFF. Here the CDR3 DNA reads TGTGCCAGCAGCCGGGCGGCGTACAATGAGCAGTTCTTC.

This chain links TRBV18 with TRBJ2-2; unclear D gene. CDR3 length: 16 amino acids. Looked up from germline, CDR1 is KGHSH and CDR2 is LQKENI. V lost 6 bases to trimming and J lost 0 bases, with 14 bases between them. CDR3 region: CASSYPAATNTGELFF. In DNA form, the CDR3 reads TGTGCCAGCTCTTACCCAGCTGCCACGAACACCGGGGAGCTGTTTTTT.

The chain links TRBV12-5 to TRBJ2-1; 12 bases line up with TRBD2. CDR1 and CDR2 from the germline V gene are LGHNT and FRNRAP. Unmatched junction bases numbered 5, after V lost 0 bases and J lost 5 bases. The CDR3 spans 17 residues. CDR3 sequence: CASGLVPRTSGDNEQFF. The CDR3 DNA follows: TGTGCTAGTGGTTTGGTACCCCGGACTAGCGGGGACAATGAGCAGTTCTTC.

V is TRBV13 and J is TRBJ2-1, with 11 bases lining up with TRBD1. Germline values: CDR1 PRHDT, CDR2 FYEKMQ (reference sequence). There are 17 residues in the CDR3. Losses at the gene ends were 8 bases for V and 7 bases for J; bases not matched to a gene: 16. DNA of the CDR3: TGTGCCAGCCGACAAACCTATCCGGGACAGGGGGGTAATGAGCAGTTCTTC. Encoded protein: CASRQTYPGQGGNEQFF.

The sample holds one count of this clonotype. This sequence joins TRBV20-1 and TRBJ2-5; possibly TRBD2 for D (5 bases). CDR3 size: 13 residues. The V and J ends lost 3 bases and 5 bases respectively, with 13 bases between them. Germline V lookup: CDR1 DFQATT, CDR2 SNEGSKA (reference sequence). The CDR3 coding sequence is TGCAGTGCTAGTGAGCGGTTAGGGGAGACCCAGTACTTC. Amino acids: CSASERLGETQYF.

The V gene is TRBV2, the J gene TRBJ1-1, with a tentative D call TRBD1 (5 bases). The CDR3 covers 14 residues. Germline CDR1 and CDR2: SNHLY and FYNNEI. The V end lost 3 bases, the J end lost 1 base, and 9 bases lay between the germline ends. The CDR3 protein is CASSDRARNTEAFF. DNA of the CDR3: TGTGCCAGCAGTGACAGGGCCCGGAACACTGAAGCTTTCTTT.

The chain uses TRBV27 and TRBJ1-1; D not certain. The length of the CDR3 is 14 residues. The V end lost 4 bases, the J end lost 1 base, and 10 bases lay between the germline ends. Germline CDR1 reads MNHEY; CDR2 reads SMNVEV (reference sequence). The CDR3, as DNA: TGTGCCAGCAGTTCCTATACAACGAACACTGAAGCTTTCTTT. This codes for CASSSYTTNTEAFF.

The genes are TRBV7-8 and TRBJ2-5, with 7 bases lining up with TRBD2. From germline, CDR1 is SGHVS and CDR2 FQNEAQ. The CDR3 has 13 residues. V shed 8 bases, J shed 3 bases, and the junction held 6 bases outside the gene matches. The CDR3 reads CASVPGTKETQYF. The CDR3, as DNA: TGTGCCAGCGTACCTGGGACTAAAGAGACCCAGTACTTC.

J is TRBJ2-1 and V is TRBV27; D unresolved. CDR1 and CDR2 from the germline V gene are MNHEY and SMNVEV (reference sequence). The ends were cut back, 6 bases at V and 16 bases at J, with 19 bases in the middle. This CDR3 is built from 12 residues. In nucleotides, the CDR3 is TGTGCCAGCAGCACCCAATTGCCCCCAAGATTCTTC. Its translation is CASSTQLPPRFF.

This rearrangement joins TRBV4-3 to TRBJ2-7; 8 bases line up with TRBD1. J gave up 5 bases and V 1 base, and 7 bases lay outside the gene matches. The CDR3 contains 15 residues. Germline CDR1 is LGHNA and CDR2 is YSLEER. CDR3 sequence: CASSQVARGPHEQYF. CDR3 DNA sequence: TGCGCCAGCAGCCAAGTGGCCAGGGGGCCCCACGAGCAGTACTTC.

This rearrangement joins TRBV5-6 to TRBJ2-7; 10 nucleotides line up with TRBD1. Germline V gene data show CDR1 as SGHDT and CDR2 as YYEEEE. Unmatched junction bases numbered 9, after V lost 3 bases and J lost 6 bases. This CDR3 has 15 amino acids. This CDR3 is CASSYTRQGAAEQYF. The CDR3 coding sequence is TGTGCCAGCAGCTACACCCGACAGGGGGCAGCCGAGCAGTACTTC.

The chain carries TRBV27 and TRBJ2-3; D assignment may be TRBD1 or TRBD2 (5 bases each). V gave up 3 bases and J gave up 4 bases, with 11 bases separating them. The CDR3 has 14 residues. Germline CDR1 reads MNHEY; CDR2 reads SMNVEV (reference sequence). CDR3 loop: CASSFLGTADTQYF. The DNA of the CDR3 is TGTGCCAGCAGTTTCCTCGGGACGGCAGATACGCAGTATTTT.

V and J are TRBV29-1 and TRBJ2-3; no reliable D call. Germline loops: CDR1 SQVTM, CDR2 ANQGSEA. CDR3 length: 14 amino acids. The germline V and J ends were trimmed by 2 bases and 4 bases, with 13 bases remaining between them. CDR3 sequence (DNA): TGCAGCGTTGAATCCACTGTACGCTCAGATACGCAGTATTTT. This encodes CSVESTVRSDTQYF.

The chain links TRBV24-1 to TRBJ2-1, with 11 nucleotides matching TRBD2. Germline values: CDR1 KGHDR, CDR2 SFDVKD. The V segment lost 2 bases and the J segment 2 bases; nucleotides outside the gene matches: 4. The length of the CDR3 is 17 residues. CDR3 bases: TGTGCCACCAGTGATTCGGCTAGCGGGGGGACCTACAATGAGCAGTTCTTC. This translates into CATSDSASGGTYNEQFF.

V usage is TRBV29-1 and J usage is TRBJ2-3; 10 bases line up with TRBD2. The junction had 8 bases not matched to a gene; V was cut back by 7 bases and J by 4 bases. In germline, CDR1 is SQVTM, CDR2 ANQGSEA. The CDR3 is made up of 14 amino acids. In DNA, the CDR3 is TGCAGCGCTGATCTAGCGGGAGTTCCAGATACGCAGTATTTT. Translating gives CSADLAGVPDTQYF.

This sequence joins TRBV7-9 and TRBJ2-5; tentatively, D is TRBD2 (6 bases). Trimming removed 5 bases at V and 0 bases at J, with 13 bases between. CDR1 SEHNR and CDR2 FQNEAQ come from the germline V gene (reference sequence). This CDR3 contains 15 residues. CDR3 loop: CASSQTPGDQETQYF. Written as DNA, the CDR3 is TGTGCCAGCAGCCAAACCCCGGGGGACCAAGAGACCCAGTACTTC.

The chain joins TRBV6-2 or TRBV6-3 to TRBJ2-3, with a possible D match to TRBD2 (5 bases). The V gene's germline CDR1 is MNHEY and CDR2 SVGEGT. The CDR3 contains 13 residues. Trimming removed 6 bases at V and 6 bases at J, with 13 bases between. In DNA, the CDR3 is TGTGCCAGCAGGGGGATTGCGGGTGATACGCAGTATTTT. Amino acids: CASRGIAGDTQYF.

V and J are TRBV4-3 and TRBJ2-7; D is perhaps TRBD1 or TRBD2 (5 bases each). Germline CDR1 and CDR2: LGHNA and YSLEER. The CDR3 is 16 residues long. Trimming shortened V by 0 bases and J by 0 bases, and 12 bases separated the two germline ends. CDR3 in amino acids: CASSQDHGTSSYEQYF. CDR3 nucleotides: TGCGCCAGCAGCCAAGATCATGGGACGAGCTCCTACGAGCAGTACTTC.

The chain recombines TRBV27 with TRBJ2-1; either TRBD1 or TRBD2 may supply D (5 bases each). Germline CDR1 MNHEY, CDR2 SMNVEV (reference sequence). Trimming took off 5 bases at V and 8 bases at J, with 19 bases between the two ends. The CDR3 length is 15 residues. CDR3 sequence reads: CASSPRDRLRHEQFF. For the CDR3, the DNA is TGTGCCAGCAGTCCCCGGGACCGCTTGCGGCATGAGCAGTTCTTC.

The rearrangement links TRBV4-3 to TRBJ1-5; no firm D call. This CDR3 has 14 residues. V gave up 1 base and J gave up 2 bases, with 6 bases separating them. Germline CDR1 LGHNA, CDR2 YSLEER. The CDR3 reads CASSQGTGNQPQHF. DNA of the CDR3: TGCGCCAGCAGCCAAGGGACGGGCAATCAGCCCCAGCATTTT.

Only one count was recorded for this clonotype. The rearrangement uses TRBV29-1 and TRBJ1-1; 9 bases are a match to TRBD1. The V gene's germline CDR1 is SQVTM and CDR2 ANQGSEA. J gave up 0 bases and V 2 bases, and 7 bases lay outside the gene matches. The CDR3 spans 16 residues. The CDR3 nucleotides read TGCAGCGTTGAAACTACAGGGGGCCATATGAACACTGAAGCTTTCTTT. Protein sequence: CSVETTGGHMNTEAFF.

V usage is TRBV11-1 and J usage is TRBJ2-3; 14 nucleotides match TRBD2. The CDR3 has 15 residues. V was clipped by 4 bases and J by 11 bases; unmatched bases: 8. Germline loops: CDR1 SGHAT, CDR2 FQDESV (reference sequence). DNA of the CDR3: TGTGCCAGCAGCTCCGGGGGGACTAGCGGGAGTGTGCAGTATTTT. Translation: CASSSGGTSGSVQYF.

The chain couples TRBV27 to TRBJ1-2; TRBD1 might be the D (5 bases). This CDR3 contains 13 residues. Germline V gives CDR1 MNHEY, CDR2 SMNVEV (reference sequence). Trimming removed 3 bases from V and 4 bases from J, with 9 bases in between. CDR3 coding DNA: TGTGCCAGCAGTTTGAGCAGGGCCTATGGCTACACCTTC. This sequence encodes CASSLSRAYGYTF.

The chain has TRBV29-1 and TRBJ2-7; D call uncertain. The CDR3 covers 13 residues. Germline CDR1 and CDR2: SQVTM and ANQGSEA. Trimming left V 5 bases short and J 0 bases short, with 11 bases between. The CDR3 is CSVLGESSYEQYF. CDR3 DNA sequence: TGCAGCGTTCTAGGAGAGAGCTCCTACGAGCAGTACTTC.

This CDR3 reads CSVLGVSGSSITDTQYF. The CDR3 nucleotides are TGCAGCGTTCTTGGGGTTAGCGGGAGTTCGATCACAGATACGCAGTATTTT. The J gene is TRBJ2-3, the V gene TRBV29-1, with 9 bases lining up with TRBD2. CDR1 is SQVTM and CDR2 is ANQGSEA in the germline V gene. The CDR3 is 17 amino acids. V lost 5 bases, J lost 2 bases, and 14 bases stayed unmatched.

The chain is built from TRBV3-1 and TRBJ2-3, with 10 bases lining up with TRBD2. Germline values: CDR1 LGHDT, CDR2 YNNKEL (reference sequence). The CDR3 covers 16 residues. Trimming cost V 4 bases and J 1 base; bases outside gene matches: 5. The CDR3 is CASSPRLAGGTDTQYF. In DNA form, the CDR3 reads TGTGCCAGCAGCCCCCGACTAGCGGGCGGCACAGATACGCAGTATTTT.

As DNA, the CDR3 is TGTGCCAGCAGCTGGGACCAAAACAATGAGCAGTTCTTC. Translating it yields CASSWDQNNEQFF. V is TRBV7-9 and J is TRBJ2-1; TRBD1 or TRBD2 may be the D gene (5 bases each). The CDR3 sequence is 13 residues long. Trimming cost V 4 bases and J 5 bases, with 9 bases left between them. Germline lookup yields CDR1 SEHNR and CDR2 FQNEAQ (reference sequence).